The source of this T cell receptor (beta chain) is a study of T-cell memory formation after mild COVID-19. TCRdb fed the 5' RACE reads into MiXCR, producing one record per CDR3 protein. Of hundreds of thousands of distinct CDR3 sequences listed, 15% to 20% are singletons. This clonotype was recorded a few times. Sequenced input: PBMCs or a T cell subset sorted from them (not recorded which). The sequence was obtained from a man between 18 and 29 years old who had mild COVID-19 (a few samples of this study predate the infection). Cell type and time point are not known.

DNA of the CDR3: TGCGCCAGCAGCCAACCAGGTGGAGAAGCTTTCTTT. It is translated as CASSQPGGEAFF. The chain couples TRBV5-1 to TRBJ1-1; D unresolved. The germline V and J ends were trimmed by 4 bases and 8 bases, with 12 bases remaining between them. This CDR3 region has 12 residues. CDR1 SGHRS and CDR2 YFSETQ come from the germline V gene.